This T cell receptor beta chain was recorded in a study of cytomegalovirus exposure and HLA in healthy donors. Study in general: Ancestry clustering placed around 80% of around 400 genotyped donors in the Caucasian-associated cluster. Whole-study findings and limits: A prior analysis recorded that most TCR beta V segments were productive about 87% or about 30% of the time. The authors listed around 150 TCR beta chains as cytomegalovirus-associated. There were several of the most significant clusters that appeared linked to common viral pathogens in a later analysis.

A multiplex PCR was run with 60 Vbeta primers and 13 Jbeta primers. Measured with immunoSEQ multiplex PCR; TCRdb has only the in-frame clones, and not every one. The repertoire holds under 200,000 clones, with about 80% as singletons. Germline V gene lookup returns CDR1 MDHEN and CDR2 SYDVKM. V shed 8 bases, J shed 4 bases, and the junction held 4 bases outside the gene matches. This CDR3 contains 13 residues. Points on this clone: Its antigen is not identified.

The rearrangement joins TRBV28 to TRBJ1-4; 7 positions agree with TRBD1. The source material was PBMCs. The sequence came from a woman between 45 and 60 years old in good health and CMV-seronegative. CDR3 coding DNA: TGTGCCAGCCTGGACAGGATTAATGAAAAACTGTTTTTT. It is translated as CASLDRINEKLFF.